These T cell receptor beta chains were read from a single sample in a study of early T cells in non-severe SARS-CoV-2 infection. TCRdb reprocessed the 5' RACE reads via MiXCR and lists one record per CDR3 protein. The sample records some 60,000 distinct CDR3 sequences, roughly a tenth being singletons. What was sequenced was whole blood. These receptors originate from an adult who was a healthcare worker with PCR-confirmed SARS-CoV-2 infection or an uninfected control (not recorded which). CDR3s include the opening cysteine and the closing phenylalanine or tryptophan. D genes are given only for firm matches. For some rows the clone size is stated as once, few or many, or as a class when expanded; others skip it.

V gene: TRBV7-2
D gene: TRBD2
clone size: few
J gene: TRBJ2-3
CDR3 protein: CASSLGLARDTQYF

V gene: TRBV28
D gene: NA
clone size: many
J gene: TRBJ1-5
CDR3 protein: CASSLRARGNQPQHF

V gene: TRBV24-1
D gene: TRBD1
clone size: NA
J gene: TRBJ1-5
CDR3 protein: CATSHNRGGGQPQHF

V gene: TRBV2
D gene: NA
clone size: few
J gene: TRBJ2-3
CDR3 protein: CASSRELDTDTQYF

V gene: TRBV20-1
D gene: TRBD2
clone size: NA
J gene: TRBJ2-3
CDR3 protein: CSARGGGGQYTDTQYF

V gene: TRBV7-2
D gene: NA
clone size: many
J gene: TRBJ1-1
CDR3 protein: CASTLARGWATEAFF

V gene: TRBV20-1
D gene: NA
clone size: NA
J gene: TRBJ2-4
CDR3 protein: CSVAGVAKNIQYF

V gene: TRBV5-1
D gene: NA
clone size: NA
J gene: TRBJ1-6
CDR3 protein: CASSLAIRTGNSPLHF

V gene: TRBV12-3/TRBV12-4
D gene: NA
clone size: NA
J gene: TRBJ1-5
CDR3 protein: CASSPRGIQPQHF

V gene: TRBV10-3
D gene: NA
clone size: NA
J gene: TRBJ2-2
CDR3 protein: CAISQPEDPTGELFF

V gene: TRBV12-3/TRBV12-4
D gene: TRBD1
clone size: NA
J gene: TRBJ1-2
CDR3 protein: CASSKDRGFYGYTF

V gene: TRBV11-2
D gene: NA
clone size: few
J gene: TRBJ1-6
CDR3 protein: CASSLTEGSPLHF

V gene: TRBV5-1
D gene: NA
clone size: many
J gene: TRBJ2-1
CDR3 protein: CASSVGYGDLGGGEQFF

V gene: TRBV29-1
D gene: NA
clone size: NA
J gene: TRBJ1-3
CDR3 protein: CSAGPHSGNTIYF

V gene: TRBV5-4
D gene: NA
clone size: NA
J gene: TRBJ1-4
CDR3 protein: CASSPDRHGEKLFF

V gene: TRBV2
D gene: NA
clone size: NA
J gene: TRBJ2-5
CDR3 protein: CASSGHQETQYF

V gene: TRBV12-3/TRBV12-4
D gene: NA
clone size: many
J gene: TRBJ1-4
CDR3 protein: CASSGGGANEKLFF